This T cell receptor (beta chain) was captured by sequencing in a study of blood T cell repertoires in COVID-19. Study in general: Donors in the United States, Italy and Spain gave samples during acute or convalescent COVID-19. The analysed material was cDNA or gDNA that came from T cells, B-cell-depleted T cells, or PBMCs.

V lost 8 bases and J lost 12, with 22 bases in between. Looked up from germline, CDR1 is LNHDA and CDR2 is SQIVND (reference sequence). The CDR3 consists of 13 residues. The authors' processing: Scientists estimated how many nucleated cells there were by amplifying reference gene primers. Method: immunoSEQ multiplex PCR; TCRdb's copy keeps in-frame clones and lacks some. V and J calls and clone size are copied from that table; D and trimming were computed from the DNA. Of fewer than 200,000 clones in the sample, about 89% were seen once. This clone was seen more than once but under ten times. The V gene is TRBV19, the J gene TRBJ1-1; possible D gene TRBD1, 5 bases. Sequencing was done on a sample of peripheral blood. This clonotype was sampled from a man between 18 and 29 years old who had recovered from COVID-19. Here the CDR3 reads CASQAQQESPPFF. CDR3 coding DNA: TGTGCCAGTCAGGCACAACAGGAATCTCCCCCTTTCTTT.